This TCR beta chain originates from a study of T cells in narcolepsy. The CDR3 length is 15 residues. The germline CDR1 and CDR2 sequences are MNHEY and SVGAGI. V shed 6 bases and J shed 6 bases, with 17 bases lying between them. Clones were read by immunoSEQ multiplex PCR, and TCRdb kept only the in-frame ones, dropping some. The repertoire has around 26,000 clones, almost 85% of them found once; the top ten carry about 1.3%. Whole-study results and caveats: In some patient and control memory CD4+ samples, autoreactive clones were absent. Comparing one patient's CSF and blood CD4+ clonotypes highlighted HCRT- and TRIB2-specific autoreactive clonotypes.

To note about this clone: Its matching antigen is unknown.

The clonotype comes from a human donor with narcolepsy. The sample consisted of CD45RA- memory CD4+ T cells from PBMCs. The chain recombines TRBV6-5 with TRBJ2-2; maybe TRBD1 (5 bases). The CDR3 protein is CASSPTVRLAGELFF. CDR3 nucleotides: TGTGCCAGCAGCCCGACAGTAAGGCTCGCCGGGGAGCTGTTTTTT.